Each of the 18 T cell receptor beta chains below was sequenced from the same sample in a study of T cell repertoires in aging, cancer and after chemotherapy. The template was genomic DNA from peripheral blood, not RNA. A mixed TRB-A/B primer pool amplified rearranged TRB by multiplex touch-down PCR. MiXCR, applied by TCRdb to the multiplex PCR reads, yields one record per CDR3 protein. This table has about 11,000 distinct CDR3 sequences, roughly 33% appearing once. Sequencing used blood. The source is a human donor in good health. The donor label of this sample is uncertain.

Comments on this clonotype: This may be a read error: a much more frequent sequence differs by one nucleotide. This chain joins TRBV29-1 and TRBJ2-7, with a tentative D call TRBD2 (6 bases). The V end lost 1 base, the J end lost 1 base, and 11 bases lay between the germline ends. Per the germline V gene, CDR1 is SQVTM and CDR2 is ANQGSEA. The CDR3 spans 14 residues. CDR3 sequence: CSVEVTGESYEQYF. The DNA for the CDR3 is TGCAGCGTTGAAGTAACGGGAGAGTCCTACGAGCAGTACTTC.

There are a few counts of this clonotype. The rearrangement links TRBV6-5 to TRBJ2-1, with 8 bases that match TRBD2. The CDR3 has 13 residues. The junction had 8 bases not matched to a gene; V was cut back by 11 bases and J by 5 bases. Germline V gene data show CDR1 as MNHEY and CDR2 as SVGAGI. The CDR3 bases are TGTGCCTGCCGGGAGGGAGGCCACAATGAGCAGTTCTTC. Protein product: CACREGGHNEQFF.

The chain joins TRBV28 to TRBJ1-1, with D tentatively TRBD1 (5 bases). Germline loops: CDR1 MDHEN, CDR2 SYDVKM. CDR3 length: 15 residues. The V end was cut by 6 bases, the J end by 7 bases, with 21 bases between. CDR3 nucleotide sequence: TGTGCCAGCAGACTAACCCCGCCCAGGGACTATGAAGCTTTCTTT. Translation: CASRLTPPRDYEAFF.

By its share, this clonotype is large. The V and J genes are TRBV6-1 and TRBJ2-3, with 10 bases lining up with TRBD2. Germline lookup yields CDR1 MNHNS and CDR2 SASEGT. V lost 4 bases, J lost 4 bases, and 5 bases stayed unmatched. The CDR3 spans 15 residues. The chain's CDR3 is CASSAASGSPDTQYF. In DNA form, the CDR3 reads TGTGCCAGCAGTGCCGCTAGCGGGAGCCCAGATACGCAGTATTTT.

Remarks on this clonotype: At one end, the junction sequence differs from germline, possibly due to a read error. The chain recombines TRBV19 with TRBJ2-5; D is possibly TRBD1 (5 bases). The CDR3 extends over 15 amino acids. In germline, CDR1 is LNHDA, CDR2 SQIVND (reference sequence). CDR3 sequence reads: CSSSYDSGWGETQYF. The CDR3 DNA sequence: TGTTCCAGTAGTTACGACAGTGGATGGGGAGAGACCCAGTACTTC. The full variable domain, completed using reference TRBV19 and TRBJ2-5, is DGGITQSPKYLFRKEGQNVTLSCEQNLNHDAMYWYRQDPGQGLRLIYYSQIVNDFQKGDIAEGYSVSREKKESFPLTVTSAQKNPTAFYLCSSSYDSGWGETQYFGPGTRLLVL.

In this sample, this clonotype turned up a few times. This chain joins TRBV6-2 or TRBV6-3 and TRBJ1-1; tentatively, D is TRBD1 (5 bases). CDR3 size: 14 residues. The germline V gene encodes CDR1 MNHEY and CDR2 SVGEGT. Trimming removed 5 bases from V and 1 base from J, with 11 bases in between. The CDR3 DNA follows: TGTGCCAGCAGTCACCGTGGGACGAACACTGAAGCTTTCTTT. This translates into CASSHRGTNTEAFF.

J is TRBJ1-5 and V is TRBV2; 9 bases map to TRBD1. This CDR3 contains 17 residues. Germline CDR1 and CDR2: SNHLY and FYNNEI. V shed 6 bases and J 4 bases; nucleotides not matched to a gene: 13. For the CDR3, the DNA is TGTGCCAGCAGGTCCCTGGGACCCGGACAGGGGAATCAGCCCCAGCATTTT. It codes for CASRSLGPGQGNQPQHF.

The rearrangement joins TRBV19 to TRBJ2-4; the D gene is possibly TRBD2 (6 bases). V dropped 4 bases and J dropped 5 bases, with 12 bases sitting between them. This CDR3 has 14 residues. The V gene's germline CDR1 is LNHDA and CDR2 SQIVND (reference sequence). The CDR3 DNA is TGTGCCAGTAGTACTCCGGGGGTCCAAAACATTCAGTACTTC. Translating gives CASSTPGVQNIQYF.

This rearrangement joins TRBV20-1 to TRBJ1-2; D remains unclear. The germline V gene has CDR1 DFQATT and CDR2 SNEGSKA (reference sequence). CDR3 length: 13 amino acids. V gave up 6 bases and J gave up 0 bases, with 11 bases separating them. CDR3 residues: CSAADGSNYGYTF. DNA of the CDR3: TGCAGTGCGGCGGACGGTTCTAACTATGGCTACACCTTC.

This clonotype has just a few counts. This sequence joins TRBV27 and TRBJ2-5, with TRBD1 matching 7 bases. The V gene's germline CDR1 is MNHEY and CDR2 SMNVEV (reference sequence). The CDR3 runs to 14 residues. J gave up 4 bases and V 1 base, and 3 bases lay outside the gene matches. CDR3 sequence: CASSLWTGAETQYF. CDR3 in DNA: TGTGCCAGCAGTTTATGGACAGGTGCAGAGACCCAGTACTTC.

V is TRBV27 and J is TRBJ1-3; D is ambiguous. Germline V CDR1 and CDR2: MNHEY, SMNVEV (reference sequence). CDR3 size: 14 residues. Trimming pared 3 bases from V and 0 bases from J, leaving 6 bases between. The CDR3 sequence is CASSFQHSGNTIYF. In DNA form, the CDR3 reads TGTGCCAGCAGTTTTCAGCACTCTGGAAACACCATATATTTT.

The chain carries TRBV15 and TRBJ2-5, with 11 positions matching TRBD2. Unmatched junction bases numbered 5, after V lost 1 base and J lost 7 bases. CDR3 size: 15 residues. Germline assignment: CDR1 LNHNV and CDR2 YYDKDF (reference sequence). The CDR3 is CATSRGTSGLGTQYF. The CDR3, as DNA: TGTGCCACCAGCAGAGGGACTAGCGGGTTGGGGACCCAGTACTTC.

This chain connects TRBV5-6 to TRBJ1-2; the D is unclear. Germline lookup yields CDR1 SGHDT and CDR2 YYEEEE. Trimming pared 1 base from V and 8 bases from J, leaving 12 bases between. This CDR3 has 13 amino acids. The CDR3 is CASSLNRREGYTF. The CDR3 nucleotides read TGTGCCAGCAGCTTGAATCGGCGGGAGGGCTACACCTTC.

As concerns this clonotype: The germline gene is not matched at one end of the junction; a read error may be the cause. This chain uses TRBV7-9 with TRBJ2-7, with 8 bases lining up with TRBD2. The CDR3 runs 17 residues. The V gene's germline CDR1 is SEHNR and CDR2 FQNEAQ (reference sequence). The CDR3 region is CDSSLEPSGRLDYEQYF. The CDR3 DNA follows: TGTGACAGCAGCTTAGAACCGAGCGGGAGACTAGACTACGAGCAGTACTTC.

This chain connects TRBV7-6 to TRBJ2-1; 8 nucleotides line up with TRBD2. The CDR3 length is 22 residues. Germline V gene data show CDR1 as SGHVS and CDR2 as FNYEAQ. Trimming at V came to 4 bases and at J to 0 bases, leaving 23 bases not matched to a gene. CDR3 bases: TGTGCCAGCAGCTACCTCGACCCCGCCGGGGGGGGGGCCTGCAGCTCCTACAATGAGCAGTTCTTC. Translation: CASSYLDPAGGGACSSYNEQFF.

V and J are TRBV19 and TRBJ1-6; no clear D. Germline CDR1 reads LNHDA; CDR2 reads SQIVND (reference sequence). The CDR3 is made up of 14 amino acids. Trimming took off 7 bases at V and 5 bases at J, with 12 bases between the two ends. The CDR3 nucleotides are TGTGCCAGTAAGTCAGACGGCCATAATTCACCCCTCCACTTT. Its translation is CASKSDGHNSPLHF. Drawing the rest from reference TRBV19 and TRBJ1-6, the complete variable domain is DGGITQSPKYLFRKEGQNVTLSCEQNLNHDAMYWYRQDPGQGLRLIYYSQIVNDFQKGDIAEGYSVSREKKESFPLTVTSAQKNPTAFYLCASKSDGHNSPLHFGNGTRLTVT.

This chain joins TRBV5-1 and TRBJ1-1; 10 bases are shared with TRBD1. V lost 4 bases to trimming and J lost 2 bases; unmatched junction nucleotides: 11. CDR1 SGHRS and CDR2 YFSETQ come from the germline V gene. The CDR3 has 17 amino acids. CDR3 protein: CASSPRTGGGTNTEAFF. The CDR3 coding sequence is TGCGCCAGCAGCCCACGGACAGGGGGTGGAACAAACACTGAAGCTTTCTTT.

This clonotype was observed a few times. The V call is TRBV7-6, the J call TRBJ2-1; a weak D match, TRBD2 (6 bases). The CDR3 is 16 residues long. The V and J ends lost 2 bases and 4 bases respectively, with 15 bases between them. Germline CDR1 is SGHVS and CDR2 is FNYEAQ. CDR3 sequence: CASSLSHGSPYNEQFF. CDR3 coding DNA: TGTGCCAGCAGCTTATCTCACGGGAGTCCTTACAATGAGCAGTTCTTC. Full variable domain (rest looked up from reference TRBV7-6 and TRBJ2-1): GAGVSQSPRYKVTKRGQDVALRCDPISGHVSLYWYRQALGQGPEFLTYFNYEAQQDKSGLPNDRFSAERPEGSISTLTIQRTEQRDSAMYRCASSLSHGSPYNEQFFGPGTRLTVL.